The clone carrying this T cell receptor (beta chain) was seen a few times. Antigen unknown. Pregnant or lactating patients and those with other autoimmune diseases or uncontrolled infections were excluded. Diagnoses were established from clinical symptoms, serum thyroxine, TRAb, thyroid ultrasound and orbital computed tomography. Someone took the PBMCs out of around 10 ml of fresh peripheral blood. The data are from a study of Graves' ophthalmopathy and Graves' hyperthyroidism. Findings and limits, study-wide: Appearing in blood as well were most expanded thyroid clonotypes above 0.001 frequency.

The CDR3 consists of 14 residues. V lost 6 bases to trimming and J lost 4 bases, with 15 bases between them. Germline CDR1 reads MNHEY; CDR2 reads SVGEGT. As the template, RNA transcripts were used to amplify TCR beta CDR3 regions. The first-round RT-PCR employed HTBI primers together with the Qiagen OneStep RT-PCR kit. A multiplex PCR was then performed as the second round. Each CDR3 protein gets one entry after TCRdb re-called the multiplex PCR reads with MiXCR. The table includes 340,000 or so distinct CDR3 sequences, roughly a sixth detected once. The specimen sequenced was peripheral blood. The sequence derives from an adult man with Graves' ophthalmopathy. The chain combines TRBV6-2 or TRBV6-3 with TRBJ1-1, with D possibly TRBD1 on 6 matching bases. CDR3 in amino acids: CASSAGGAGTEAFF. DNA of the CDR3: TGTGCCAGCAGCGCCGGGGGCGCGGGCACTGAAGCTTTCTTT.